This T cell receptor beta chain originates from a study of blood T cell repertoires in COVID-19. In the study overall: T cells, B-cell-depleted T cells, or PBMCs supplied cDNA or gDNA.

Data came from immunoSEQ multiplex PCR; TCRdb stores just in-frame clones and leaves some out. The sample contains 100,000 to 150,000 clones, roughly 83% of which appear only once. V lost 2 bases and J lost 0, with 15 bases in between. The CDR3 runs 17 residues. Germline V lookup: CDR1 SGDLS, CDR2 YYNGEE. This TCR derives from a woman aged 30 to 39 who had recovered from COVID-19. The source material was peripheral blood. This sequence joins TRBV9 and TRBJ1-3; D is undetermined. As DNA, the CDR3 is TGTGCCAGCAGCGTCGGGATAGGCAGGTCCTCTGGAAACACCATATATTTT. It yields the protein CASSVGIGRSSGNTIYF.